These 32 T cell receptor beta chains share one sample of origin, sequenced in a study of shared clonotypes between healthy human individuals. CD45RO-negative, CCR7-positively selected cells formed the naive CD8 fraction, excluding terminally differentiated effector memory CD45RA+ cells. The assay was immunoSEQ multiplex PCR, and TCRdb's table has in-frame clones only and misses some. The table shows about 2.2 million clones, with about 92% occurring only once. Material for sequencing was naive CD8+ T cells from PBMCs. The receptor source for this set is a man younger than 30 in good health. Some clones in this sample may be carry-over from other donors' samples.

As DNA, the CDR3 is TGCGCCAGCAGCCAAGGAGCGGGAATTTACAATGAGCAGTTCTTC. Its protein product is CASSQGAGIYNEQFF. The V gene is TRBV4-3, the J gene TRBJ2-1; 7 bases match TRBD2. With 1 base clipped from V and 4 bases from J, the junction kept 4 bases outside the gene matches. CDR3 length equals 15 residues. CDR1 and CDR2 (germline): LGHNA, YSLEER.

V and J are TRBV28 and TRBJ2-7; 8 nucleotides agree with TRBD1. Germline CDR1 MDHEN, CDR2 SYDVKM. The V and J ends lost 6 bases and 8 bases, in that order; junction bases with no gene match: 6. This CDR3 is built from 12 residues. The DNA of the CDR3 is TGTGCCAGCAGCCCGACAGGGGTTCAGCAGTACTTC. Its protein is CASSPTGVQQYF.

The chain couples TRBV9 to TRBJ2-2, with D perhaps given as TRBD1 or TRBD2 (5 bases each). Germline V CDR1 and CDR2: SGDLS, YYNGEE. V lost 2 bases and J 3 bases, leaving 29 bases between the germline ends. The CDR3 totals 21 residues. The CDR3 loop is CASSVHALVSTRIGDTGELFF. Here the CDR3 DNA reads TGTGCCAGCAGCGTTCATGCCCTGGTTTCAACTAGAATAGGGGACACCGGGGAGCTGTTTTTT.

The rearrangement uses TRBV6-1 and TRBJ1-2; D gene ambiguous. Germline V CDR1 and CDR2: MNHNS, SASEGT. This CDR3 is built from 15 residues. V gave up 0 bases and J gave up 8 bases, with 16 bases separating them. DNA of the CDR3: TGTGCCAGCAGTGAAGCGCTGGAGGGCTTGCGGGGCTACACCTTC. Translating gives CASSEALEGLRGYTF.

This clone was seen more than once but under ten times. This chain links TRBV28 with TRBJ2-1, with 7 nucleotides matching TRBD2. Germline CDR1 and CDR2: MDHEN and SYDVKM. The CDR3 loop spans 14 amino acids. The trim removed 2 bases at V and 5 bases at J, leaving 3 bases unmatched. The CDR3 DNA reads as TGTGCCAGCAGTTTACTAGCGGAGAACAATGAGCAGTTCTTC. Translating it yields CASSLLAENNEQFF.

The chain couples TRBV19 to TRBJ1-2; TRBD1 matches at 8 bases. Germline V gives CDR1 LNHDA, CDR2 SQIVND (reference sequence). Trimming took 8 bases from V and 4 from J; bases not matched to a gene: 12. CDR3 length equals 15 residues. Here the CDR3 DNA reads TGTGCCAGTTGGGGACAGGCGTCCGCGAGCTATGGCTACACCTTC. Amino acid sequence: CASWGQASASYGYTF.

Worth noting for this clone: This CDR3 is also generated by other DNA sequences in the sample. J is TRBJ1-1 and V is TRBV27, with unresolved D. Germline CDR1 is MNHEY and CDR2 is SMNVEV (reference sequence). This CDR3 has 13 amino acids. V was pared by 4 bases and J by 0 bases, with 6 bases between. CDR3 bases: TGTGCCAGCAGTTCTGCGATGAACACTGAAGCTTTCTTT. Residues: CASSSAMNTEAFF.

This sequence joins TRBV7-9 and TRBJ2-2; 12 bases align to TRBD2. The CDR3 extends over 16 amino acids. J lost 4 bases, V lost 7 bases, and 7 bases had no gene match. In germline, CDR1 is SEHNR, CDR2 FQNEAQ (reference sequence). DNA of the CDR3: TGTGCCAGCACCCTACTAGCGGGAGGTCCCACCGGGGAGCTGTTTTTT. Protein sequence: CASTLLAGGPTGELFF.

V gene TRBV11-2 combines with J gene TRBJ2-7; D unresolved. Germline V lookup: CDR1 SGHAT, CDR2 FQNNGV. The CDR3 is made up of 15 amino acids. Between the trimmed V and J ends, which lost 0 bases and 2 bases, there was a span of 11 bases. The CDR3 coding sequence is TGTGCCAGCAGCTTAGACCCGGGTTTAACCTACGAGCAGTACTTC. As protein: CASSLDPGLTYEQYF.

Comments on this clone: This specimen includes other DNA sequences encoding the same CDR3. CDR3 sequence (DNA): TGTGCCAGCAGTGCCGGGACAGGGGCGTACGAGCAGTACTTC. Translating it yields CASSAGTGAYEQYF. The chain recombines TRBV27 with TRBJ2-7, with 10 bases matching TRBD1. The germline V gene encodes CDR1 MNHEY and CDR2 SMNVEV (reference sequence). Losses at the gene ends were 5 bases for V and 4 bases for J; bases not matched to a gene: 5. This CDR3 has 14 amino acids.

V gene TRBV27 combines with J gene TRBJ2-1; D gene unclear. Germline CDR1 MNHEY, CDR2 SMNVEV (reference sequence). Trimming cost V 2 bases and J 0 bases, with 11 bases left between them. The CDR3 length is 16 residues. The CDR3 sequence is CASSLQPSSSYNEQFF. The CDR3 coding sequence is TGTGCCAGCAGTTTACAGCCTTCGAGCTCCTACAATGAGCAGTTCTTC.

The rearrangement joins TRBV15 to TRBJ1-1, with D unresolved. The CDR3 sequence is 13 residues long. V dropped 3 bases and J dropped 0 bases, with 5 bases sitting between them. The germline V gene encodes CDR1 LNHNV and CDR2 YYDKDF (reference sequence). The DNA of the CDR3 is TGTGCCACCAGCAGGTCCGTGAACACTGAAGCTTTCTTT. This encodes CATSRSVNTEAFF.

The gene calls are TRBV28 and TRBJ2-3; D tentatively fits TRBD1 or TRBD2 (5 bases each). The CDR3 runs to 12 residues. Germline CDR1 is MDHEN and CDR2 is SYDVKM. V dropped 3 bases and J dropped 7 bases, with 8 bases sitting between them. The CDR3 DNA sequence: TGTGCCAGCAGTTTCGGGGCCCATACGCAGTATTTT. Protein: CASSFGAHTQYF.

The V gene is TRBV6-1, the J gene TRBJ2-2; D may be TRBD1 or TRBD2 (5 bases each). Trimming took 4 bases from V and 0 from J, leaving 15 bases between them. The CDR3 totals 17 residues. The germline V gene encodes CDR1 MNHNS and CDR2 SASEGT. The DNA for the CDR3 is TGTGCCAGCAGTGGCCCGAGGGGTGGACCGAACACCGGGGAGCTGTTTTTT. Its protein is CASSGPRGGPNTGELFF.

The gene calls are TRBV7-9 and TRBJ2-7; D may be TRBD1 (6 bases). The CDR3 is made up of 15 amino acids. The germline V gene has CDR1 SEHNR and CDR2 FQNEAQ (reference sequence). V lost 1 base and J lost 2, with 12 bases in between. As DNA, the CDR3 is TGTGCCAGCAGCTTAGGGACAGCCACTCCCTACGAGCAGTACTTC. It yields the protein CASSLGTATPYEQYF.

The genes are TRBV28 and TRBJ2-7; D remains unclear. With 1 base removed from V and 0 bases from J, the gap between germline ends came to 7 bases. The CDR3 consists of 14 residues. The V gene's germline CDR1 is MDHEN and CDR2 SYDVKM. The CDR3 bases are TGTGCCAGCAGTTTATTGCGGTTCTCCTACGAGCAGTACTTC. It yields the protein CASSLLRFSYEQYF.

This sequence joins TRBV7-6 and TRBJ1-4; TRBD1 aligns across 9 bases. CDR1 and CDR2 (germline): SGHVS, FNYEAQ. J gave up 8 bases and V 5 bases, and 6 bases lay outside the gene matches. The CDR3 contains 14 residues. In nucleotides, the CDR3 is TGTGCCAGCAGCATGACAGGGGGTCTCGAAAAACTGTTTTTT. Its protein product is CASSMTGGLEKLFF.

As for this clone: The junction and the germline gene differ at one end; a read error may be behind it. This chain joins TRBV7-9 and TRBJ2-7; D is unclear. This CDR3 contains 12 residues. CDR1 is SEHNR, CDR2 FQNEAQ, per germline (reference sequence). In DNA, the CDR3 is TGTGCCAGCAGCAAGACAACGTTTCCCACGCGGTTC. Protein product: CASSKTTFPTRF.

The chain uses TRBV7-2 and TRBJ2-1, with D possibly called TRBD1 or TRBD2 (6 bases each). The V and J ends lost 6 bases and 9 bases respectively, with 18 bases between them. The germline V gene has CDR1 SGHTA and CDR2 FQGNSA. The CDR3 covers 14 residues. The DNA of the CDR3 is TGTGCCAGCAGTCTGACTAGGGGGAGGCGTGAGCAGTTCTTC. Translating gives CASSLTRGRREQFF.

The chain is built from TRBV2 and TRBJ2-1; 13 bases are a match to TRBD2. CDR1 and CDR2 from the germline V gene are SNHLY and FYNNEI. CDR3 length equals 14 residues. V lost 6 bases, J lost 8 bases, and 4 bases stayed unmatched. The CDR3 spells CASSGLAGDYEQFF. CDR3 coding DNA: TGTGCCAGCAGCGGACTAGCGGGAGACTATGAGCAGTTCTTC.

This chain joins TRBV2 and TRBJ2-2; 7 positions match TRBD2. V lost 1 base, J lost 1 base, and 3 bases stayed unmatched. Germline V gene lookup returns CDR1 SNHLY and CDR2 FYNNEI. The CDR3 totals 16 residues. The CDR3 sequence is CASSEVGLVNTGELFF. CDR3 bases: TGTGCCAGCAGTGAAGTCGGACTAGTGAACACCGGGGAGCTGTTTTTT.

The CDR3 DNA sequence: TGTGCCAGCAGCTTAGAGAAGGGGGGCGAGCAGTACTTC. Protein: CASSLEKGGEQYF. J is TRBJ2-7 and V is TRBV7-8, with D perhaps given as TRBD1 or TRBD2 (6 bases each). The CDR3 contains 13 residues. Germline CDR1 and CDR2: SGHVS and FQNEAQ. Trimming left V 1 base short and J 6 bases short, with 10 bases between.

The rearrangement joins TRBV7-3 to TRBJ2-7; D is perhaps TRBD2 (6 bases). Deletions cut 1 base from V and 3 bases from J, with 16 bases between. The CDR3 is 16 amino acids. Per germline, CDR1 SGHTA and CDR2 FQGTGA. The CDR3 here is CASSLMLSREHYEQYF. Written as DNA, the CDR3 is TGTGCCAGCAGCTTAATGTTATCGCGGGAACACTACGAGCAGTACTTC.

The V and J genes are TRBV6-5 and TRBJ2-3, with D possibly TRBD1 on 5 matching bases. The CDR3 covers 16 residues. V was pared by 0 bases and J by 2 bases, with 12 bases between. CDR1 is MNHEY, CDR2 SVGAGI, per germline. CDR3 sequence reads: CASSYSDSLFTDTQYF. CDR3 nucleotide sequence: TGTGCCAGCAGTTACTCCGACAGCCTTTTCACAGATACGCAGTATTTT.

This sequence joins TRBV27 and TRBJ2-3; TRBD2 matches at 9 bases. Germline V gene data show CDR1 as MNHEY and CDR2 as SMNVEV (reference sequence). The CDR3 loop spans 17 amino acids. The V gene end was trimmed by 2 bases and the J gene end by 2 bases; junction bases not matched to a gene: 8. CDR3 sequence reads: CASSLAGGPLPTDTQYF. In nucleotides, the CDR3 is TGTGCCAGCAGTTTAGCGGGAGGGCCCCTTCCCACAGATACGCAGTATTTT.

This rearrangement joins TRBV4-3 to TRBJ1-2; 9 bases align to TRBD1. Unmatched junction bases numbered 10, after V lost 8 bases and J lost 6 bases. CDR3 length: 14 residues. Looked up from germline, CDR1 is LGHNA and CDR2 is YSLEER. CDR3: CASSSTGGGNGYTF. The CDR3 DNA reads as TGCGCCAGCTCATCAACAGGGGGCGGAAATGGCTACACCTTC.

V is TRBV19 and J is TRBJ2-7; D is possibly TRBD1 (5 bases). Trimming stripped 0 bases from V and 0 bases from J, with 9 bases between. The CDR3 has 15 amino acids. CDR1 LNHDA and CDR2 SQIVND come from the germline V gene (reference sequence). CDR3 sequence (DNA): TGTGCCAGTAGTATAGATTTAGGGGTCTCCTACGAGCAGTACTTC. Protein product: CASSIDLGVSYEQYF.

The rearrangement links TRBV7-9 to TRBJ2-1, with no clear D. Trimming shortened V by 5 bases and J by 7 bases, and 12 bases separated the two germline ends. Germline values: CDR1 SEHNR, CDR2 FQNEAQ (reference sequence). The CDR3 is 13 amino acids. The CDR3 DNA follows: TGTGCCAGCAGCCCCCGTCACCTGAATGAGCAGTTCTTC. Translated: CASSPRHLNEQFF. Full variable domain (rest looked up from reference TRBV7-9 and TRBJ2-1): DTGVSQNPRHKITKRGQNVTFRCDPISEHNRLYWYRQTLGQGPEFLTYFQNEAQLEKSRLLSDRFSAERPKGSFSTLEIQRTEQGDSAMYLCASSPRHLNEQFFGPGTRLTVL.

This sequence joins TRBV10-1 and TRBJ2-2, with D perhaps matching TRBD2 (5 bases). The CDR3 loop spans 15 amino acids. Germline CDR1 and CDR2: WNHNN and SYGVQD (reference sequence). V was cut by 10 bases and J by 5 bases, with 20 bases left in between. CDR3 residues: CAILGPSRGTGELFF. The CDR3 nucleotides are TGCGCCATCCTCGGACCTTCGCGAGGGACCGGGGAGCTGTTTTTT.

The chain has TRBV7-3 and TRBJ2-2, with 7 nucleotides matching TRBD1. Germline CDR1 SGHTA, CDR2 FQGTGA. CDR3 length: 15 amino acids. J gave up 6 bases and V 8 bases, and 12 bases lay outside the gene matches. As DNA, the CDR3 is TGTGCCAGCTCCCCAAGGCGGCAGGGGGCCGGGGAGCTGTTTTTT. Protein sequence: CASSPRRQGAGELFF.

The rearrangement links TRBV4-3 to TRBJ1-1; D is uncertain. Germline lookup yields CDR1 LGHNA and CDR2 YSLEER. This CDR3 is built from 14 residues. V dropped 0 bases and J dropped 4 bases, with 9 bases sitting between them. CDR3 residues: CASSQEQWGTEAFF. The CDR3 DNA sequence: TGCGCCAGCAGCCAAGAACAGTGGGGCACTGAAGCTTTCTTT.

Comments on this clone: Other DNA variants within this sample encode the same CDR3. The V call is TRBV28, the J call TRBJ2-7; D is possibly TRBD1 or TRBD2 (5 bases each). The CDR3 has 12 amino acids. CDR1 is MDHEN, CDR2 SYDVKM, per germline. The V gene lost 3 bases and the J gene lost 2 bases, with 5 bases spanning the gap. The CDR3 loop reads CASSLGAYEQYF. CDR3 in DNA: TGTGCCAGCAGTTTGGGGGCCTACGAGCAGTACTTC.